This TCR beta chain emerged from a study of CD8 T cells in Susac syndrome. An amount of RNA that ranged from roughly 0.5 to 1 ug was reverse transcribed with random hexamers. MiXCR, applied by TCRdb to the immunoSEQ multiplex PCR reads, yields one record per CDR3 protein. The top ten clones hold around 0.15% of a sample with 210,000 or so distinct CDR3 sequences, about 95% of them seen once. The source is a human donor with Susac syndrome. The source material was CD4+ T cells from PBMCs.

The CDR3 nucleotides read TGTGCCAGCAGCAGGTCCGCTAATGAAAAACTGTTTTTT. Protein product: CASSRSANEKLFF. The chain joins TRBV7-6 to TRBJ1-4; D call uncertain. Deletions cut 5 bases from V and 3 bases from J, with 7 bases between. CDR3 length: 13 amino acids. In germline, CDR1 is SGHVS, CDR2 FNYEAQ.